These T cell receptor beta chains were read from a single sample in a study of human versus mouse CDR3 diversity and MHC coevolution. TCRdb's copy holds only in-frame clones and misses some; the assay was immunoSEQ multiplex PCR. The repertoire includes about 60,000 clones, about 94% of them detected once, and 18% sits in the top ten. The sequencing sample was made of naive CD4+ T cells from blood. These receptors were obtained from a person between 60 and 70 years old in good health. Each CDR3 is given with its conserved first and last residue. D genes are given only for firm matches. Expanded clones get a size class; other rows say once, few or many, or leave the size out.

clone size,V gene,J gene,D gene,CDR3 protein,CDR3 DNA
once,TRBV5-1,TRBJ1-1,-,CASSLAPRMTEAFF,TGCGCCAGCAGCTTGGCCCCCAGGATGACTGAAGCTTTCTTT
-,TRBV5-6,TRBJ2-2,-,CASSLVPSLNTGELFF,TGTGCCAGCAGCTTGGTTCCTAGCCTGAACACCGGGGAGCTGTTTTTT
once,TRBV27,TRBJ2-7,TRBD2,CASTPRGAGGPPEQYF,TGTGCCAGCACCCCTCGAGGAGCGGGAGGGCCGCCCGAGCAGTACTTC
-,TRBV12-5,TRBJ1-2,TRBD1,CASGLWTGDGYTF,TGTGCTAGTGGTCTTTGGACAGGGGATGGCTACACCTTC
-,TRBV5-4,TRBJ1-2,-,CASSWLMKGAGYTF,TGTGCCAGCAGCTGGCTAATGAAGGGAGCTGGCTACACCTTC
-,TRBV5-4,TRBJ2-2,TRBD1,CASSKGQGNTGELFF,TGTGCCAGCAGCAAGGGACAGGGGAACACCGGGGAGCTGTTTTTT
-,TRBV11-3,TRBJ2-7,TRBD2,CASSRIAGSYEQYF,TGTGCCAGCAGCCGAATAGCGGGGTCCTACGAGCAGTACTTC
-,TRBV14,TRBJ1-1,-,CASSEGLNTEAFF,TGTGCCAGCAGCGAGGGTTTGAACACTGAAGCTTTCTTT
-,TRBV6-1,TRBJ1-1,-,CASGKRETEAFF,TGTGCCAGCGGTAAGAGGGAAACTGAAGCTTTCTTT
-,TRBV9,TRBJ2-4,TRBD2,CASSRRGGGTTPRDIQYF,TGTGCCAGCAGCCGAAGAGGTGGAGGGACTACCCCTCGGGACATTCAGTACTTC
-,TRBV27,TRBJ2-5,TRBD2,CASKLGGETQYF,TGTGCCAGCAAGTTGGGGGGGGAGACCCAGTACTTC
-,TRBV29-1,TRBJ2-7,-,CSVVGQGPYEQYF,TGCAGCGTTGTGGGGCAGGGCCCCTACGAGCAGTACTTC
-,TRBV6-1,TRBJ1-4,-,CASSVDSFNEKLFF,TGTGCCAGCAGCGTGGACAGCTTTAATGAAAAACTGTTTTTT
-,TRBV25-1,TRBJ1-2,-,CASSEAGGGYTF,TGTGCCAGCAGTGAGGCAGGAGGAGGCTACACCTTC
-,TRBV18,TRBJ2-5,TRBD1,CASSPGTVQETQYF,TGTGCCAGCTCACCGGGGACAGTCCAAGAGACCCAGTACTTC
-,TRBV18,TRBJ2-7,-,CASSPGGESYEQYF,TGTGCCAGCTCACCGGGAGGAGAGTCCTACGAGCAGTACTTC
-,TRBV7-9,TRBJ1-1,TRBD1,CASSLGQADTEAFF,TGTGCCAGCAGCCTAGGACAGGCGGACACTGAAGCTTTCTTT
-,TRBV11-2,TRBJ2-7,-,CASSPAVRGWEQYF,TGTGCCAGCAGCCCAGCGGTCCGGGGTTGGGAGCAGTACTTC
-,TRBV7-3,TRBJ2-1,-,CASSSTSGYANEQFF,TGTGCCAGCAGCTCTACCTCAGGGTACGCGAATGAGCAGTTCTTC
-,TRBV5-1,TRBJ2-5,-,CASSLEGGETQYF,TGCGCCAGCAGCTTGGAGGGAGGAGAGACCCAGTACTTC
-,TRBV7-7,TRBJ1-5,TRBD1,CASSLDRDQPQHF,TGTGCCAGCAGCTTGGACAGGGATCAGCCCCAGCATTTT
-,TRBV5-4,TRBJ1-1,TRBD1,CASSSLTGVMNTEAFF,TGTGCCAGCAGCTCCCTGACAGGGGTTATGAACACTGAAGCTTTCTTT
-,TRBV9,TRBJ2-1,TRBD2,CASSVGLAGAGGEQFF,TGTGCCAGCAGCGTAGGGCTAGCGGGAGCTGGTGGTGAGCAGTTCTTC
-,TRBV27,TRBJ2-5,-,CASSFVGVETQYF,TGTGCCAGCAGTTTTGTGGGAGTGGAGACCCAGTACTTC
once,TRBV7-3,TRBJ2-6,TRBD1,CASSLTGTGGSGANVLTF,TGTGCCAGCAGCTTAACTGGGACAGGGGGCTCTGGGGCCAACGTCCTGACTTTC
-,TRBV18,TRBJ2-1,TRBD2,CASSPGRARNEQFF,TGTGCCAGCTCACCCGGGAGGGCGCGAAATGAGCAGTTCTTC
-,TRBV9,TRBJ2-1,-,CASSVEGGRTYNEQFF,TGTGCCAGCAGCGTAGAGGGCGGGCGAACCTACAATGAGCAGTTCTTC
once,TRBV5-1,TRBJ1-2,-,CASSLGTEVYGYTF,TGCGCCAGCAGCTTGGGTACCGAGGTTTATGGCTACACCTTC
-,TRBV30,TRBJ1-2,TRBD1,CAWVLGQGLLGYTF,TGTGCCTGGGTACTGGGACAGGGGCTCTTGGGCTACACCTTC
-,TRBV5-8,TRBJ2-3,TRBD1,CASSGGQGPDTQYF,TGTGCCAGCAGCGGGGGACAGGGCCCAGATACGCAGTATTTT
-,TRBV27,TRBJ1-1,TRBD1,CASSTTRGRTEAFF,TGTGCCAGCAGCACAACCAGGGGGCGGACTGAAGCTTTCTTT
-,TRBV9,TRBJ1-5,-,CASSVGPESYQPQHF,TGTGCCAGCAGCGTAGGCCCAGAATCCTATCAGCCCCAGCATTTT
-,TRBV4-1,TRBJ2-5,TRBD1,CASSQGDRNQETQYF,TGCGCCAGCAGCCAGGGGGACAGGAACCAAGAGACCCAGTACTTC